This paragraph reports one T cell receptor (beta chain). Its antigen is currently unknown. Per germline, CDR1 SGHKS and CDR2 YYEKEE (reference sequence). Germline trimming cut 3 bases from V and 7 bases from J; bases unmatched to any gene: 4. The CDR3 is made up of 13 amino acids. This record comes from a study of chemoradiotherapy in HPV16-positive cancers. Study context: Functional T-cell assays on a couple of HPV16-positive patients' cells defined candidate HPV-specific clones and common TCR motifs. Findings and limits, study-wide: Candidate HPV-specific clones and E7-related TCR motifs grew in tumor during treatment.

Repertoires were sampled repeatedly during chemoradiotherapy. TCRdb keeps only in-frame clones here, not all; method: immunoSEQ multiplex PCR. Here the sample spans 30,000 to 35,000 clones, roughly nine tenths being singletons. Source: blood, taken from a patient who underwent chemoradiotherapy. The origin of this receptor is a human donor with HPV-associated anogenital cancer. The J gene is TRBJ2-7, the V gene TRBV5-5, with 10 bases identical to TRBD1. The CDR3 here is CASSWTGGREQYF. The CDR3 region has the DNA TGTGCCAGCAGCTGGACAGGGGGTAGGGAGCAGTACTTC.